The clone carrying this TCR beta chain was counted at least ten times. Its specificity is not known. These data originate in a study of T cells in Graves' hyperthyroidism and ophthalmopathy. In patients aged 18 to 65, hyperthyroidism was newly diagnosed, with duration under 2 months. The germline V and J ends were trimmed by 6 bases and 7 bases, with 17 bases remaining between them. Germline lookup yields CDR1 LNHDA and CDR2 SQIVND (reference sequence). The CDR3 sequence is 14 residues long. The source material, RNA transcripts, was used to amplify TCR beta CDR3 regions. HTBI primers were used for first-round RT-PCR of the TCR CDR3. TCRdb fed the multiplex PCR reads into MiXCR, producing one record per CDR3 protein. Found here are 460,000 or so distinct CDR3 sequences, roughly 14% of them singletons; the top ten hold roughly 17%. Study-wide points: Most thyroid clonotypes expanded above 0.001 appeared in blood too. Ophthalmopathy cases were set apart from stable hyperthyroidism by a 13 V-J model.

The sequencing sample was made of blood. The genes are TRBV19 and TRBJ2-3, with TRBD1 as a possible D gene (5 bases). The TCR originated in a woman aged 18-29 years with Graves' hyperthyroidism. The CDR3 is CASSPPGMRNTQYF. The CDR3 DNA reads as TGTGCCAGTAGCCCGCCAGGGATGCGAAATACGCAGTATTTT. The full variable domain, in which reference TRBV19 and TRBJ2-3 provide the parts outside the CDR3, is DGGITQSPKYLFRKEGQNVTLSCEQNLNHDAMYWYRQDPGQGLRLIYYSQIVNDFQKGDIAEGYSVSREKKESFPLTVTSAQKNPTAFYLCASSPPGMRNTQYFGPGTRLTVL.